This entry lists 20 T cell receptor beta chains sequenced from one sample in a study of pediatric ulcerative colitis. Libraries were prepared by immunoSEQ multiplex PCR; TCRdb keeps only in-frame clonotypes and omits some of them. The sample holds some 43,000 clones, around 76% seen once. During colonoscopy, one to two rectal pinch biopsies were collected. The sequencing sample was made of gut tissue. The source of these receptors is a girl aged 5 to 17 with moderate ulcerative colitis.

The rearrangement uses TRBV5-4 and TRBJ2-7; TRBD1 might be the D (6 bases). Per the germline V gene, CDR1 is SGHNT and CDR2 is YYREEE (reference sequence). Trimming took off 0 bases at V and 3 bases at J, with 10 bases between the two ends. The CDR3 runs 14 residues. CDR3 nucleotide sequence: TGTGCCAGCAGCTTGGGGTTGGGACACTACGAGCAGTACTTC. Amino acid sequence: CASSLGLGHYEQYF.

V gene TRBV7-9 combines with J gene TRBJ1-2, with TRBD1 identical over 7 bases. The V gene end was trimmed by 5 bases and the J gene end by 3 bases; junction bases not matched to a gene: 3. This CDR3 is built from 13 residues. Germline assignment: CDR1 SEHNR and CDR2 FQNEAQ (reference sequence). This CDR3 reads CASSRDSHYGYTF. CDR3 bases: TGTGCCAGCAGCAGGGACAGTCACTATGGCTACACCTTC. Together with reference TRBV7-9 and TRBJ1-2, the CDR3 gives the full variable domain: DTGVSQNPRHKITKRGQNVTFRCDPISEHNRLYWYRQTLGQGPEFLTYFQNEAQLEKSRLLSDRFSAERPKGSFSTLEIQRTEQGDSAMYLCASSRDSHYGYTFGSGTRLTVV.

The chain employs TRBV9 and TRBJ2-1, with 12 nucleotides matching TRBD2. Germline values: CDR1 SGDLS, CDR2 YYNGEE. The CDR3 is 18 residues long. The V gene end was trimmed by 4 bases and the J gene end by 3 bases; junction bases not matched to a gene: 11. CDR3 region: CASSPTSGGFLIYNEQFF. In DNA form, the CDR3 reads TGTGCCAGCAGCCCCACTAGCGGGGGGTTTCTTATCTACAATGAGCAGTTCTTC.

This clone has only a few counts. The V call is TRBV7-2, the J call TRBJ1-2; 8 nucleotides align to TRBD1. This CDR3 comprises 14 residues. V lost 1 base to trimming and J lost 6 bases; unmatched junction nucleotides: 4. The germline V gene encodes CDR1 SGHTA and CDR2 FQGNSA. CDR3 residues: CASSLGGQGNGYTF. The CDR3 bases are TGTGCCAGCAGCTTAGGAGGACAGGGTAATGGCTACACCTTC.

This rearrangement joins TRBV7-9 to TRBJ1-5, with 8 positions matching TRBD1. The CDR3 extends over 14 amino acids. Germline CDR1 and CDR2: SEHNR and FQNEAQ (reference sequence). V lost 5 bases and J lost 3; bases outside the gene matches: 3. The CDR3 nucleotides read TGTGCCAGCAGCCTGACAGGGGACAATCAGCCCCAGCATTTT. Amino acids: CASSLTGDNQPQHF.

The chain couples TRBV19 to TRBJ1-5; maybe TRBD1 (5 bases). V lost 5 bases to trimming and J lost 5 bases, with 13 bases between them. Germline-derived CDR1 and CDR2 are LNHDA and SQIVND (reference sequence). This CDR3 is 14 amino acids long. CDR3 DNA sequence: TGTGCCAGTAGTGGGGTGGGCAGGGATCAGCCCCAGCATTTT. Translated, it gives CASSGVGRDQPQHF. Together with reference TRBV19 and TRBJ1-5, the CDR3 gives the full variable domain: DGGITQSPKYLFRKEGQNVTLSCEQNLNHDAMYWYRQDPGQGLRLIYYSQIVNDFQKGDIAEGYSVSREKKESFPLTVTSAQKNPTAFYLCASSGVGRDQPQHFGDGTRLSIL.

This clone was seen once. The CDR3: CAWSVSGLGNSPLHF. The CDR3 region has the DNA TGTGCCTGGAGTGTTTCTGGACTCGGGAATTCACCCCTCCACTTT. The V and J genes are TRBV30 and TRBJ1-6, with D unclear. The V end lost 0 bases, the J end lost 7 bases, and 13 bases lay between the germline ends. CDR3 size: 15 residues. Germline lookup yields CDR1 GTSNPN and CDR2 SVGIG (reference sequence).

This clone was seen only a few times. J is TRBJ2-1 and V is TRBV12-5, with D tentatively TRBD1 or TRBD2 (5 bases each). This CDR3 has 14 residues. The V and J ends lost 3 bases and 5 bases respectively, with 11 bases between them. Germline values: CDR1 LGHNT, CDR2 FRNRAP. CDR3 loop: CASGLSEGHNEQFF. DNA of the CDR3: TGTGCTAGTGGTTTAAGTGAGGGGCACAATGAGCAGTTCTTC.

This sequence joins TRBV14 and TRBJ2-6; D gene unclear. V lost 1 base, J lost 0 bases, and 10 bases lay in between. CDR3 size: 17 residues. Per the germline V gene, CDR1 is SGHDN and CDR2 is FVKESK. CDR3 nucleotide sequence: TGTGCCAGCAGCCAAGCATCCCGGCCCTCTGGGGCCAACGTCCTGACTTTC. This sequence encodes CASSQASRPSGANVLTF.

The J gene is TRBJ2-7, the V gene TRBV11-2; no definite D call. The CDR3 loop spans 11 amino acids. Germline-derived CDR1 and CDR2 are SGHAT and FQNNGV. V lost 4 bases to trimming and J lost 6 bases, with 7 bases between them. The CDR3 spells CASSSAAEQYF. CDR3 nucleotides: TGTGCCAGCAGCTCCGCCGCCGAGCAGTACTTC.

This clone was seen only once. The chain joins TRBV6-5 to TRBJ2-7; D may be TRBD1 (6 bases). The CDR3 has 16 residues. V lost 4 bases, J lost 7 bases, and 23 bases lay in between. In germline, CDR1 is MNHEY, CDR2 SVGAGI. CDR3 protein: CASSSRATGGRMEQYF. The DNA for the CDR3 is TGTGCCAGCAGTTCGCGGGCGACAGGTGGGAGAATGGAGCAGTACTTC.

The chain employs TRBV5-1 and TRBJ2-7; no reliable D call. Germline V gene lookup returns CDR1 SGHRS and CDR2 YFSETQ. V gave up 4 bases and J gave up 2 bases, with 7 bases separating them. This CDR3 contains 12 residues. The CDR3: CASSPDTYEQYF. In DNA, the CDR3 is TGCGCCAGCAGCCCTGACACCTACGAGCAGTACTTC.

The chain uses TRBV5-4 and TRBJ2-2; TRBD1 aligns across 9 bases. Germline V lookup: CDR1 SGHNT, CDR2 YYREEE (reference sequence). There are 15 residues in the CDR3. Trimming took 3 bases from V and 6 from J; bases not matched to a gene: 6. CDR3 sequence: CASSSGQGKAGELFF. In DNA form, the CDR3 reads TGTGCCAGCAGCTCCGGACAGGGGAAGGCCGGGGAGCTGTTTTTT.

This chain links TRBV7-2 with TRBJ1-4; D gene ambiguous. This CDR3 contains 14 residues. Trimming shortened V by 5 bases and J by 8 bases, and 15 bases separated the two germline ends. The germline V gene encodes CDR1 SGHTA and CDR2 FQGNSA. This chain's CDR3 is CASSPPRRGEKLFF. The DNA of the CDR3 is TGTGCCAGCAGCCCTCCCCGGCGCGGGGAAAAACTGTTTTTT.

The chain has TRBV10-3 and TRBJ2-2; 8 bases are a match to TRBD2. In germline, CDR1 is ENHRY, CDR2 SYGVKD. The CDR3 contains 15 residues. With 6 bases clipped from V and 0 bases from J, the junction kept 3 bases outside the gene matches. The CDR3 region is CAIRASGSNTGELFF. The CDR3 DNA follows: TGTGCCATCAGGGCTAGCGGGTCGAACACCGGGGAGCTGTTTTTT.

The chain is built from TRBV5-1 and TRBJ2-4, with D tentatively TRBD1 (6 bases). Trimming cost V 4 bases and J 6 bases, with 14 bases left between them. Per the germline V gene, CDR1 is SGHRS and CDR2 is YFSETQ. The CDR3 contains 14 residues. CDR3 DNA: TGCGCCAGCAGCCAGGGGTTCGTCGGAAACATTCAGTACTTC. Translating it yields CASSQGFVGNIQYF.

The rearrangement uses TRBV19 and TRBJ1-1; TRBD1 might be the D (5 bases). Trimming left V 3 bases short and J 2 bases short, with 13 bases between. This CDR3 spans 15 amino acids. The germline V gene has CDR1 LNHDA and CDR2 SQIVND (reference sequence). In DNA form, the CDR3 reads TGTGCCAGTAGTATGGAAGGCAGGGTAAACACTGAAGCTTTCTTT. Its translation is CASSMEGRVNTEAFF. Full variable domain (outside the CDR3, taken from reference TRBV19 and TRBJ1-1): DGGITQSPKYLFRKEGQNVTLSCEQNLNHDAMYWYRQDPGQGLRLIYYSQIVNDFQKGDIAEGYSVSREKKESFPLTVTSAQKNPTAFYLCASSMEGRVNTEAFFGQGTRLTVV.

The J gene is TRBJ1-5, the V gene TRBV5-5; D not resolved. This CDR3 is 19 amino acids long. The germline V gene has CDR1 SGHKS and CDR2 YYEKEE (reference sequence). Trimming removed 0 bases from V and 0 bases from J, with 19 bases in between. Here the CDR3 reads CASSLAPAGPVFSNQPQHF. CDR3 DNA sequence: TGTGCCAGCAGCTTGGCCCCTGCGGGCCCAGTCTTTAGCAATCAGCCCCAGCATTTT.

This chain joins TRBV5-8 and TRBJ2-1; D not certain. The germline V and J ends were trimmed by 4 bases and 0 bases, with 14 bases remaining between them. The V gene's germline CDR1 is SGHTS and CDR2 YDEGEE. This CDR3 comprises 16 residues. CDR3 in DNA: TGTGCCAGCAGCGGATCCGGTAGGGCCTCCTACAATGAGCAGTTCTTC. Protein: CASSGSGRASYNEQFF. The full variable domain, in which reference TRBV5-8 and TRBJ2-1 provide the parts outside the CDR3, is EAGVTQSPTHLIKTRGQQATLRCSPISGHTSVYWYQQALGLGLQFLLWYDEGEERNRGNFPPRFSGRQFPNYSSELNVNALELEDSALYLCASSGSGRASYNEQFFGPGTRLTVL.

This clone occurred once. The chain is built from TRBV4-3 and TRBJ1-5; 8 bases fit TRBD1. With 1 base clipped from V and 7 bases from J, the junction kept 12 bases outside the gene matches. The CDR3 runs 17 residues. Germline CDR1 and CDR2: LGHNA and YSLEER. CDR3 nucleotides: TGCGCCAGCAGCCAAGCCCACAGGGGGACCCCTTTCCAGCCCCAGCATTTT. Translating gives CASSQAHRGTPFQPQHF.